This TCR beta chain was captured by sequencing in a study of blood T cells in healthy people across ages. Study conclusions and caveats: Across the age range, TCR beta diversity per million T cells fell in a roughly linear way.

Staff drew ten milliliters of peripheral blood from each donor. Together with a sample-barcoded 5' primer, a J-beta primer mix was included in a second PCR lasting roughly 6 to 12 cycles. Via MiXCR, TCRdb re-called the 5' RACE reads, giving one row per CDR3 protein. There are 800,000 to 950,000 distinct CDR3 sequences in the sample; under 40% occur only once, and over 10% lies in the top ten. V lost 5 bases to trimming and J lost 6 bases, with 20 bases between them. This CDR3 is 16 amino acids long. Of note for this clonotype: What it binds is unknown.

The chain employs TRBV12-3 or TRBV12-4 and TRBJ2-1; D gene uncertain. This TCR derives from a young man in good health. Input material: blood. The DNA of the CDR3 is TGTGCCAGCAGTCCCCCCCGAGTAAGGAATACCAATGAGCAGTTCTTC. As protein: CASSPPRVRNTNEQFF.